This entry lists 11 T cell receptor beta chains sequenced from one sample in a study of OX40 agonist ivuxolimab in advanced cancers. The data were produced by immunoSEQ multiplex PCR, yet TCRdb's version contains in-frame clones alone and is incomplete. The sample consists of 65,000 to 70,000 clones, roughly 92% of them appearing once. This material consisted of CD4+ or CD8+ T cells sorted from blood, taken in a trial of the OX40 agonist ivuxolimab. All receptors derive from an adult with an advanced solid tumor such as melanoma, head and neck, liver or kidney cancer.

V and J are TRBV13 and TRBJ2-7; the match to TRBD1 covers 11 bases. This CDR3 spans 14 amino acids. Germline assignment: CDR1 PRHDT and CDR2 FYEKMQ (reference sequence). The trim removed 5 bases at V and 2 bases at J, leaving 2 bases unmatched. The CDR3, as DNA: TGTGCCAGCAGCCGGGGACAGGGGGCCTACGAGCAGTACTTC. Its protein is CASSRGQGAYEQYF.

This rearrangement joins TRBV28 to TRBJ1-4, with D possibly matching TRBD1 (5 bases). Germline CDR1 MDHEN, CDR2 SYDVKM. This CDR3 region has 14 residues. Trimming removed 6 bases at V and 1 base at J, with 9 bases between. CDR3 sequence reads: CASRRQRTNEKLFF. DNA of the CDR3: TGTGCCAGCAGGAGACAGCGAACTAATGAAAAACTGTTTTTT.

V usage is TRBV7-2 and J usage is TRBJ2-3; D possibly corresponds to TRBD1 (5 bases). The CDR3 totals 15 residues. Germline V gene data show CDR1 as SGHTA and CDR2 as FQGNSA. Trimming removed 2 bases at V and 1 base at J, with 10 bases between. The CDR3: CASSLRGPGTDTQYF. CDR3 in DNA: TGTGCCAGCAGCTTAAGGGGTCCGGGCACAGATACGCAGTATTTT.

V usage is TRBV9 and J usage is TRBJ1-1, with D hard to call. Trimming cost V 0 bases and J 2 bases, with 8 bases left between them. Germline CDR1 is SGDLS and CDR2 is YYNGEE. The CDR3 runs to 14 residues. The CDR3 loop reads CASSVGQPNTEAFF. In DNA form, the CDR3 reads TGTGCCAGCAGCGTAGGGCAGCCCAACACTGAAGCTTTCTTT.

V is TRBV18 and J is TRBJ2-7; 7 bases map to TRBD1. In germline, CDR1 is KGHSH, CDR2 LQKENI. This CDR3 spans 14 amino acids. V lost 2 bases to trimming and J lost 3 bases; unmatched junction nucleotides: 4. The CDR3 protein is CASSPKGARYEQYF. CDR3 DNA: TGTGCCAGCTCACCAAAGGGGGCGCGCTACGAGCAGTACTTC.

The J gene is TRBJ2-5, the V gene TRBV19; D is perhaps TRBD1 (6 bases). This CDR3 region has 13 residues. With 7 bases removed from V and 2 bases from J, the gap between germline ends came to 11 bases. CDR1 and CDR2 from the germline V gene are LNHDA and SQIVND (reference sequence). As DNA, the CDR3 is TGTGCCAGTACCCCGCAGGGGCAAGAGACCCAGTACTTC. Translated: CASTPQGQETQYF.

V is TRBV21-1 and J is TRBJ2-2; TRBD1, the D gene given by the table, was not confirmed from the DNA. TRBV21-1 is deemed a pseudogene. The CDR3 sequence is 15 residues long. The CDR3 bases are TGTGCCAGCAGCAACCACCCAGAAAACACCGGGGAGCTGTTTTTT. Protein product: CASSNHPENTGELFF.

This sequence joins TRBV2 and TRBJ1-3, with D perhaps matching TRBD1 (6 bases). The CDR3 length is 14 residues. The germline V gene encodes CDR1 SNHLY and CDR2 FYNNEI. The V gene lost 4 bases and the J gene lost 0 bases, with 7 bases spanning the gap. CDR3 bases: TGTGCCAGCAGTGTGGACAGCTCTGGAAACACCATATATTTT. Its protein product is CASSVDSSGNTIYF.

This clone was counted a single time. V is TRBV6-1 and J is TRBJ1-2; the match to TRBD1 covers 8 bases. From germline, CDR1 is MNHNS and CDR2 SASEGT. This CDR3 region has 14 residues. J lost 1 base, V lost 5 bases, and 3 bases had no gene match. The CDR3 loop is CASSSTGVNYGYTF. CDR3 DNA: TGTGCCAGCAGTTCGACAGGGGTTAACTATGGCTACACCTTC.

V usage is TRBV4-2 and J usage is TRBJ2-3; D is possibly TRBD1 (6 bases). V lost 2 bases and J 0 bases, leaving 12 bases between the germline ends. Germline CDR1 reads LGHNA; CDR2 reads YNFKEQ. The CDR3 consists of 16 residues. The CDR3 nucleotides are TGTGCCAGCAGCCAAACCGGGACAACTAGCACAGATACGCAGTATTTT. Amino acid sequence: CASSQTGTTSTDTQYF.

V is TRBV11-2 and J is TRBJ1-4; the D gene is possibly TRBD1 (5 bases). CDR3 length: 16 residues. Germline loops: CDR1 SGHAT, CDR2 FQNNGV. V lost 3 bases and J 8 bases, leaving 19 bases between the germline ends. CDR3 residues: CASSFNGGTTDEKLFF. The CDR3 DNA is TGTGCCAGCAGCTTTAATGGGGGGACTACGGACGAAAAACTGTTTTTT.